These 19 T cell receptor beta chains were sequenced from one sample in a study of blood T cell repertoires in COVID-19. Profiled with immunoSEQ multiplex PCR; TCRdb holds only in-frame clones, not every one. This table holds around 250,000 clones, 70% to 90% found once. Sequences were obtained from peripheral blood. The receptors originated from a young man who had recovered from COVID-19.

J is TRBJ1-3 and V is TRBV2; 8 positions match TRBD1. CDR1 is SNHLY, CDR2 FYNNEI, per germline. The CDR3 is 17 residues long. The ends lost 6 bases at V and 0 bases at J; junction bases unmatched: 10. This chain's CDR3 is CASRESRDRLSGNTIYF. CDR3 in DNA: TGTGCCAGCAGGGAGTCCCGGGACAGGCTCTCTGGAAACACCATATATTTT.

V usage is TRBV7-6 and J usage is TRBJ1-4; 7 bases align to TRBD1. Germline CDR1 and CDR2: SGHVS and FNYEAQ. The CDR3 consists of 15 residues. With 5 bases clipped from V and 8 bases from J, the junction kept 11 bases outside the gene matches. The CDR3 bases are TGTGCCAGCAGCGGGGGTGAAGGGGGCTGGGAAAAACTGTTTTTT. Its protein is CASSGGEGGWEKLFF.

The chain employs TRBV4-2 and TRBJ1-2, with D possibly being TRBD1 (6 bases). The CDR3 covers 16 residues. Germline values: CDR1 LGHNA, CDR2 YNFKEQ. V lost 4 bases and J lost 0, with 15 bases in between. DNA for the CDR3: TGTGCCAGCAGCCGAGGGGGGGCGACGGCTAACTATGGCTACACCTTC. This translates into CASSRGGATANYGYTF.

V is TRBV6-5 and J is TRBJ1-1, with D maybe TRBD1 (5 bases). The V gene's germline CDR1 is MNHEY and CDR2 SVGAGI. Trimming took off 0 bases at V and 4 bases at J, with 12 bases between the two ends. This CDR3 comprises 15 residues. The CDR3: CASSYSYGAITEAFF. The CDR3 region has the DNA TGTGCCAGCAGTTACTCGTATGGGGCAATCACTGAAGCTTTCTTT.

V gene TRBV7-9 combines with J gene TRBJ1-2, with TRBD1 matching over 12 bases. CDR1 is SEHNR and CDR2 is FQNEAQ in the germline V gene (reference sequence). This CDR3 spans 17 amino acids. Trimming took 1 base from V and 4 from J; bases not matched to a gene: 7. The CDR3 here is CASSLEGTGGATYGYTF. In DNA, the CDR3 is TGTGCCAGCAGCTTAGAAGGGACAGGGGGCGCTACCTATGGCTACACCTTC.

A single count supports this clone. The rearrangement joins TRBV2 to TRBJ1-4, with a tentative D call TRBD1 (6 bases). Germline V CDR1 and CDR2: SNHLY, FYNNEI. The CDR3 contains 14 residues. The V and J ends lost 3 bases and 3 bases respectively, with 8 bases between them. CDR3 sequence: CASSEGAANEKLFF. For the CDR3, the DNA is TGTGCCAGCAGTGAGGGGGCGGCTAATGAAAAACTGTTTTTT.

The CDR3 is CASSLPLAARDTQYF. The CDR3 nucleotides read TGTGCCAGCAGCTTGCCACTAGCGGCCCGGGATACGCAGTATTTT. V usage is TRBV5-4 and J usage is TRBJ2-3; 8 nucleotides align to TRBD2. J gave up 6 bases and V 1 base, and 7 bases lay outside the gene matches. CDR3 length: 15 amino acids. Germline V gene sequence: CDR1 SGHNT, CDR2 YYREEE (reference sequence).

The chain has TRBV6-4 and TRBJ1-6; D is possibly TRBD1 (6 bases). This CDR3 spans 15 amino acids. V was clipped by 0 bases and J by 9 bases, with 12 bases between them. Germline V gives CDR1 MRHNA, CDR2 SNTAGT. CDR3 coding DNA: TGTGCCAGCAGTGACTCTACAGGGAGTGGTTCACCCCTCCACTTT. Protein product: CASSDSTGSGSPLHF.

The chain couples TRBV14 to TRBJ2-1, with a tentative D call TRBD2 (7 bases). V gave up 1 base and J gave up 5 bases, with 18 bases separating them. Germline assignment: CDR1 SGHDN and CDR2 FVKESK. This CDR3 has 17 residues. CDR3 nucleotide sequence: TGTGCCAGCAGCCAAGGTTGGTCGGGGGGCCCTCACAATGAGCAGTTCTTC. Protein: CASSQGWSGGPHNEQFF.

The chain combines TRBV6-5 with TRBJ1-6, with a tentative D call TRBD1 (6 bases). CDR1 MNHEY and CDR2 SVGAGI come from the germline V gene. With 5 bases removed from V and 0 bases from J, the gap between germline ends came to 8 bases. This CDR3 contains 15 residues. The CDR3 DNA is TGTGCCAGCAGTCAGGGACACTCCTATAATTCACCCCTCCACTTT. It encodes CASSQGHSYNSPLHF.

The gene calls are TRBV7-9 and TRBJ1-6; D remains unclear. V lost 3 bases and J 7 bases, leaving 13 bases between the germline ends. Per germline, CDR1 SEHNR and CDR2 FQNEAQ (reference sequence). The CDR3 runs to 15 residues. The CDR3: CASSFSGSVNSPLHF. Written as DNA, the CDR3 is TGTGCCAGCAGCTTTAGCGGTTCCGTCAATTCACCCCTCCACTTT.

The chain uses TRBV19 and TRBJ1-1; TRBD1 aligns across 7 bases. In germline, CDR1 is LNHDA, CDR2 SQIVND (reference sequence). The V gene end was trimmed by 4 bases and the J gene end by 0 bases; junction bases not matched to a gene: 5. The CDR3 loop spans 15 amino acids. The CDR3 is CASSTSTGLNTEAFF. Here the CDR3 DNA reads TGTGCCAGTAGTACCTCGACAGGGCTGAACACTGAAGCTTTCTTT.

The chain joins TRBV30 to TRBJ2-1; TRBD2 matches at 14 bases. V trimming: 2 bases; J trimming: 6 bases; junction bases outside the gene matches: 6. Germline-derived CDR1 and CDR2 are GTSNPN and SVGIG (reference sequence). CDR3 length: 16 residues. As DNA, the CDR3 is TGTGCCTGGAGTAAAAGGGGGACTAGCGGGGGCAATGAGCAGTTCTTC. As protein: CAWSKRGTSGGNEQFF.

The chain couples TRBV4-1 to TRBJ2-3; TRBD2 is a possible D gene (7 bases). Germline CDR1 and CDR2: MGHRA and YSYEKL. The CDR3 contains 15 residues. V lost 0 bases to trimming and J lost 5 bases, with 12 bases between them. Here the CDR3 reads CASSQEGGAGDTQYF. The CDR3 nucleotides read TGCGCCAGCAGCCAAGAGGGGGGGGCGGGAGATACGCAGTATTTT.

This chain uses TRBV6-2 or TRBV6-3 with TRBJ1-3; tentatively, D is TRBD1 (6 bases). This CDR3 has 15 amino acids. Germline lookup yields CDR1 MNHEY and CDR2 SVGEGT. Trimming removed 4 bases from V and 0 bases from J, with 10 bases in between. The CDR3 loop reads CASSLDSSSGNTIYF. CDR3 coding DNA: TGTGCCAGCAGTTTGGACAGCTCCTCTGGAAACACCATATATTTT.

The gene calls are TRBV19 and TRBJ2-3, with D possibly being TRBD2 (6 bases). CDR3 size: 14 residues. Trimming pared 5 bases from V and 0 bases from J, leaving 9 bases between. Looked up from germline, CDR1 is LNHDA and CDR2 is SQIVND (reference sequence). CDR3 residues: CASSRGVSTDTQYF. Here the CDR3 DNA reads TGTGCCAGTAGTCGCGGGGTTAGCACAGATACGCAGTATTTT.

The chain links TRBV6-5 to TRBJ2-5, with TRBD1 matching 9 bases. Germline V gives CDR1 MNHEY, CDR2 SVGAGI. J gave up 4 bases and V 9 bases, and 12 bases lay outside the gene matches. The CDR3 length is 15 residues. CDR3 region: CASSPTGGLGETQYF. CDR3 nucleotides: TGTGCCAGTTCCCCCACAGGGGGCTTGGGAGAGACCCAGTACTTC.

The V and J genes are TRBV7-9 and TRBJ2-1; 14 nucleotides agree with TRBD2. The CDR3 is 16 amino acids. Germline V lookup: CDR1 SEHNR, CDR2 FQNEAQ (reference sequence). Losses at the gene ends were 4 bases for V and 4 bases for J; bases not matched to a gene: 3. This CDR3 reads CASSSGLAGVYNEQFF. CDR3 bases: TGTGCCAGCAGCTCGGGACTAGCGGGAGTTTACAATGAGCAGTTCTTC.

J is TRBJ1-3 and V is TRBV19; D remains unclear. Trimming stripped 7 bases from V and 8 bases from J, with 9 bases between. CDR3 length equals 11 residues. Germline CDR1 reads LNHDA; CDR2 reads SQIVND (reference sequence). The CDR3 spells CASIRRDTIYF. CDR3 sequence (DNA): TGTGCCAGTATCCGACGGGACACCATATATTTT.